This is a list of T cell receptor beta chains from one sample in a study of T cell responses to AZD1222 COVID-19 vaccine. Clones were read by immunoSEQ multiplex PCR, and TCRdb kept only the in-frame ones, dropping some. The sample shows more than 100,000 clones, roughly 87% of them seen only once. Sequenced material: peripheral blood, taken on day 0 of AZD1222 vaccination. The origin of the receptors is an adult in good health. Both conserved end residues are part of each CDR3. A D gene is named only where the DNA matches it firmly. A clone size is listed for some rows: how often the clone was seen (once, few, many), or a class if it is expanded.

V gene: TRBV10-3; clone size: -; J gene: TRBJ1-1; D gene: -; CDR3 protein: CAISAWQGIGNTEAFF; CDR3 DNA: TGTGCCATCAGTGCCTGGCAGGGGATAGGGAACACTGAAGCTTTCTTT
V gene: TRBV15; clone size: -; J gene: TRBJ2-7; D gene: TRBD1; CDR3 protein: CATSRGGGRQQYF; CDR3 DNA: TGTGCCACCAGCAGAGGAGGGGGCCGCCAGCAGTACTTC
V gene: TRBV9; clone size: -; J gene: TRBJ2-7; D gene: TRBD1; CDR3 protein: CASSVVTGPLNEQYF; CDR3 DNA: TGTGCCAGCAGCGTAGTGACAGGGCCCCTCAACGAGCAGTACTTC
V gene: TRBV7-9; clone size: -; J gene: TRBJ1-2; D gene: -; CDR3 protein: CASSLISEYGYTF; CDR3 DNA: TGTGCCAGCAGCTTAATCTCGGAATATGGCTACACCTTC
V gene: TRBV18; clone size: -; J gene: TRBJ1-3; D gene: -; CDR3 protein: CASSPRVRSGNTIYF; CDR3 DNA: TGTGCCAGCTCACCTAGGGTTAGGTCTGGAAACACCATATATTTT
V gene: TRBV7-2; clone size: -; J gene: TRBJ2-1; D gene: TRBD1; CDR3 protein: CASSPQGAINEQFF; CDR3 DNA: TGTGCCAGCAGCCCCCAGGGGGCGATAAATGAGCAGTTCTTC
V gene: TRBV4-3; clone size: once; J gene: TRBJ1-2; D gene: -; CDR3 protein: CASSQERGEGFYGYTF; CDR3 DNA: TGCGCCAGCAGCCAGGAACGGGGAGAGGGGTTCTATGGCTACACCTTC
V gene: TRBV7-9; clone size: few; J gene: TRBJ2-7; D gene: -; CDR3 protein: CASSLGRDEQYF; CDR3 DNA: TGTGCCAGCAGCTTAGGGCGAGACGAGCAGTACTTC
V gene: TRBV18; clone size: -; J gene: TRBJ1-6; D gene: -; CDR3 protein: CASSPDKNSPLHF; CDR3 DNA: TGTGCCAGCTCACCAGACAAGAATTCACCCCTCCACTTT
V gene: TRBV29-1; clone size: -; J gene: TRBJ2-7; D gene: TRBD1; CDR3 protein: CSVQGASEQYF; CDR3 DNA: TGCAGCGTGCAGGGGGCGAGCGAGCAGTACTTC
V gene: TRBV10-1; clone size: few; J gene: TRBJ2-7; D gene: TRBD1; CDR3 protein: CASSPTGALTYEQYF; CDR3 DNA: TGCGCCAGCAGCCCGACAGGGGCACTGACCTACGAGCAGTACTTC
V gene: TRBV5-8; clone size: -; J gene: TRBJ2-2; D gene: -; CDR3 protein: CASSLVSNTGELFF; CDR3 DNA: TGTGCCAGCAGCTTGGTCTCGAACACCGGGGAGCTGTTTTTT
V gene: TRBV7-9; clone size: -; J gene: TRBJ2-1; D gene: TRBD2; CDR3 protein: CASSFGTSGAYNEQFF; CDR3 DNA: TGTGCCAGCAGCTTTGGGACTAGCGGGGCCTACAATGAGCAGTTCTTC
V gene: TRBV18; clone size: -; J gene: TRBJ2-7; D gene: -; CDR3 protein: CASSSTRGSYEQYF; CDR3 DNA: TGTGCCAGCTCTTCCACCAGGGGTTCCTACGAGCAGTACTTC
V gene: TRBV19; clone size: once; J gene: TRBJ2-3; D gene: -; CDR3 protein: CASSIGVTQYF; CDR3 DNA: TGTGCCAGTAGTATAGGTGTTACGCAGTATTTT
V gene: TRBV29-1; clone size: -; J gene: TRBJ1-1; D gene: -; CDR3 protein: CSVEVGRLNTEAFF; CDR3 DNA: TGCAGCGTTGAAGTGGGACGGTTGAACACTGAAGCTTTCTTT
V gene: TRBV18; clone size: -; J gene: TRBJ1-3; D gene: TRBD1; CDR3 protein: CASSPPTGAGNTIYF; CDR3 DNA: TGTGCCAGCTCACCGCCGACAGGGGCTGGAAACACCATATATTTT
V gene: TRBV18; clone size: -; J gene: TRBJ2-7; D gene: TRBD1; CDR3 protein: CASSPRDRGYEQYF; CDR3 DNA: TGTGCCAGCTCACCAAGGGACAGGGGCTACGAGCAGTACTTC
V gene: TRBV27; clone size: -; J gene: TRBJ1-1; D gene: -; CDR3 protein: CASSLEWGLNTEAFF; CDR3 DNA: TGTGCCAGCAGTTTGGAGTGGGGATTGAACACTGAAGCTTTCTTT
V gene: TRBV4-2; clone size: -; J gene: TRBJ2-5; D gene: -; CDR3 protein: CASSPQTLQQETQYF; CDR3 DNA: TGTGCCAGCAGCCCCCAGACCCTCCAACAAGAGACCCAGTACTTC
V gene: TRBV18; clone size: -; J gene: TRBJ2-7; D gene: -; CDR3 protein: CASSQNPGFQYEQYF; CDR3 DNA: TGTGCCAGCTCACAAAACCCAGGGTTTCAATACGAGCAGTACTTC
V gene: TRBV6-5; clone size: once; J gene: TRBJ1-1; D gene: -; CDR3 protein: CASQGRTGWVAFF; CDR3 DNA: TGTGCCAGCCAAGGACGGACGGGATGGGTAGCTTTCTTT
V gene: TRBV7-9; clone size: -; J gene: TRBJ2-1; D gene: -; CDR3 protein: CASSLGRDEQFF; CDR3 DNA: TGTGCCAGCAGCTTAGGCAGGGATGAGCAGTTCTTC
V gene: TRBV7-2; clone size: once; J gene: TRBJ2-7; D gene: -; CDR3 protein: CASSLVSYEQYF; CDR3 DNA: TGTGCCAGCAGCTTAGTTTCCTACGAGCAGTACTTC
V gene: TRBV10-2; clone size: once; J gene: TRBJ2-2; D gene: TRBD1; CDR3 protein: CASSELGLAGGGSSTGELFF; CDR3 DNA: TGCGCCAGCAGTGAGCTGGGGCTCGCAGGGGGCGGCTCGAGCACCGGGGAGCTGTTTTTT
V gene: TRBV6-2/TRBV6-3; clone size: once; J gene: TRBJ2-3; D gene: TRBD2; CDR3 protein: CASSYPAGGLGDTQYF; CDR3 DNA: TGTGCCAGCAGTTATCCGGCGGGGGGGCTGGGAGATACGCAGTATTTT
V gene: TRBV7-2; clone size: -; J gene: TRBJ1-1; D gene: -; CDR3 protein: CASSRGGGTEAFF; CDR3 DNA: TGTGCCAGCAGCAGGGGGGGTGGCACTGAAGCTTTCTTT
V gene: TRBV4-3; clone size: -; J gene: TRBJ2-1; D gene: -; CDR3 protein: CASSQVQGGNEQFF; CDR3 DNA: TGCGCCAGCAGCCAAGTTCAGGGGGGCAATGAGCAGTTCTTC
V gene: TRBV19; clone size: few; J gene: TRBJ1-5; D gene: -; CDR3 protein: CASSMGSGGLSNQPQHF; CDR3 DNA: TGTGCCAGTAGTATGGGCTCGGGGGGGCTGAGCAATCAGCCCCAGCATTTT
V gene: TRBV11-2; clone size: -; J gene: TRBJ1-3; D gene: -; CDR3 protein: CASSLDSGSGNTIYF; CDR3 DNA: TGTGCCAGCAGCTTGGACTCGGGCTCTGGAAACACCATATATTTT
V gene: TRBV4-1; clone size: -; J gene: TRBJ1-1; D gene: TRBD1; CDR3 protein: CASSQGFGDRVRAFF; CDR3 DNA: TGCGCCAGCAGCCAAGGCTTTGGGGACAGGGTACGAGCTTTCTTT
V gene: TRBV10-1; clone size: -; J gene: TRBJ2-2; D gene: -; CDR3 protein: CASSWVPRGELFF; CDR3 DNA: TGCGCCAGCAGTTGGGTCCCCCGGGGGGAGCTGTTTTTT
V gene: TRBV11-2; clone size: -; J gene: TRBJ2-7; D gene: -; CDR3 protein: CASRFTGGYEQYF; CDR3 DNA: TGTGCCAGCAGATTCACCGGGGGATACGAGCAGTACTTC
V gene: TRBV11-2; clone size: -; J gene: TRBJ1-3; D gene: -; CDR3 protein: CASSLSSSGNTIYF; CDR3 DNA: TGTGCCAGCAGCTTAAGCAGCTCTGGAAACACCATATATTTT
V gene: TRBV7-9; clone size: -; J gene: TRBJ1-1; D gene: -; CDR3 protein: CASSLGRTNTEAFF; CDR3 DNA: TGTGCCAGCAGCTTAGGGCGGACGAACACTGAAGCTTTCTTT
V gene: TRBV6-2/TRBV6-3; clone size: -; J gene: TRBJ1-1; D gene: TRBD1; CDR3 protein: CASRYRGGSTEAFF; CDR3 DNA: TGTGCCAGCAGGTACAGGGGAGGAAGCACTGAAGCTTTCTTT
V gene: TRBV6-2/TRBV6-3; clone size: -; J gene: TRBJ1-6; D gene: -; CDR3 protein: CASSYSGIYNSPLHF; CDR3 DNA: TGTGCCAGCAGTTACTCAGGGATCTATAATTCACCCCTCCACTTT